Listed here is a single T cell receptor beta chain. Its antigen is still unknown. TCRdb keeps only in-frame clones here, not all; method: immunoSEQ multiplex PCR. Of about 160,000 clones in the sample, roughly nine tenths were seen once. This CDR3 comprises 13 residues. In germline, CDR1 is MNHEY, CDR2 SVGAGI. The V and J ends lost 2 bases and 1 base respectively, with 5 bases between them. The data belong to a study of T cell responses to AZD1222 COVID-19 vaccine. Study-wide findings and caveats: Only five to seven AZD1222 recipients were seropositive at baseline. Receipt of two AZD1222 doses was followed by a rise in Spike-specific TCR breadth and depth. In a largely white British group with more females than males, clonal diversity was possibly underestimated.

Sequences were derived from peripheral blood, sampled on day 0 of AZD1222 vaccination. This sequence joins TRBV6-5 and TRBJ1-1; tentatively, D is TRBD1 (5 bases). This clonotype was obtained from an adult in good health. CDR3 bases: TGTGCCAGCAGTTACACAGGGAACACTGAAGCTTTCTTT. It yields the protein CASSYTGNTEAFF.